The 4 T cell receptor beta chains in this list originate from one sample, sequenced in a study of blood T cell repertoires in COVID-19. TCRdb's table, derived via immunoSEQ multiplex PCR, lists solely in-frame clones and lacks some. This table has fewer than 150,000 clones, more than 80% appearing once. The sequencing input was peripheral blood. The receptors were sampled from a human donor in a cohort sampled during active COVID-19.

This CDR3 is CASSQAGRGPYNSPLHF. The CDR3 coding sequence is TGCGCCAGCAGCCAAGCGGGCAGGGGCCCCTATAATTCACCCCTCCACTTT. V and J are TRBV4-1 and TRBJ1-6, with a possible D match to TRBD1 (6 bases). The V gene's germline CDR1 is MGHRA and CDR2 YSYEKL. The V end was cut by 1 base, the J end by 2 bases, with 12 bases between. The CDR3 has 17 amino acids.

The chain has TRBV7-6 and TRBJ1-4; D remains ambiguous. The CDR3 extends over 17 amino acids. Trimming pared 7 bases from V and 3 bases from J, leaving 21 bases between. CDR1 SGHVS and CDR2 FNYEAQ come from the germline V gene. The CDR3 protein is CASTPTPAFGSNEKLFF. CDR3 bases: TGTGCCAGCACCCCTACCCCTGCTTTTGGTTCTAATGAAAAACTGTTTTTT.

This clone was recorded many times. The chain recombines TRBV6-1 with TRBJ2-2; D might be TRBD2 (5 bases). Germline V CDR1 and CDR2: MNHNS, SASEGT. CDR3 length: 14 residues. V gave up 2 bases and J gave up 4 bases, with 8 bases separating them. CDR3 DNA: TGTGCCAGCAGTGAACGAGGGTCCACCGGGGAGCTGTTTTTT. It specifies CASSERGSTGELFF.

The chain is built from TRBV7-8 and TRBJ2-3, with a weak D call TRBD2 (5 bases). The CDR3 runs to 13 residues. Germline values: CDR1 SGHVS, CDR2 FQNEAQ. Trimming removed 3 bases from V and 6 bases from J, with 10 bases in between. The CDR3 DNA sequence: TGTGCCAGCAGCTTTAAAGCGGCGGATACGCAGTATTTT. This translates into CASSFKAADTQYF.